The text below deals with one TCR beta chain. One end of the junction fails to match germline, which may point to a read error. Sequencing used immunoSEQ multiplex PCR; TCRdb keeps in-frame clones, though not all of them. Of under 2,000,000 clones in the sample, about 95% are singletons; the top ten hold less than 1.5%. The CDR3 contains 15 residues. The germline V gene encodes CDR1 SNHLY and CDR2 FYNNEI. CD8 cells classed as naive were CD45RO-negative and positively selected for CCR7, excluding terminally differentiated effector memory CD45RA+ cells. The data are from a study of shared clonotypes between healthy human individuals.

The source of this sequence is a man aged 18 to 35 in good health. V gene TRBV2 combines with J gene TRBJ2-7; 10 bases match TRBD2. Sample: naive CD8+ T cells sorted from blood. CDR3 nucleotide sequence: TGTGCCAGCACTGAAGCGGGAGGGCCCGGCTACGAGCAGTACTTC. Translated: CASTEAGGPGYEQYF.